These T cell receptor beta chains were read from a single sample in a study of blood T cell repertoires in COVID-19. Data came from immunoSEQ multiplex PCR; TCRdb stores just in-frame clones and leaves some out. The table includes about 160,000 clones, 80% to 90% detected once. The sequenced material came from PBMCs or T cells enriched from blood (not recorded which). The receptors come from a woman between 50 and 59 years old in a cohort exposed to, infected with or recovered from COVID-19 (not recorded which). Both conserved end residues are part of each CDR3. Fields, in order: V gene, J gene, clone size, D gene, CDR3 DNA, CDR3 protein. D genes are given only for firm matches. Not every row has a clone size; where given, it reads once, few, many or a size class.

TRBV7-9	TRBJ2-7	.	.	TGTGCCAGCAGCGGCAGGGGGGATCTTGGGTCCTACGAGCAGTACTTC	CASSGRGDLGSYEQYF
TRBV7-2	TRBJ1-2	.	TRBD1	TGTGCCAGCAGCCACCCAGACAGGGGAGAAGGCTACACCTTC	CASSHPDRGEGYTF
TRBV5-1	TRBJ2-7	.	TRBD1	TGCGCCAGCAGCAGTACAGGGGTAACCTACGAGCAGTACTTC	CASSSTGVTYEQYF
TRBV7-8	TRBJ1-2	once	.	TGTGCCAGCAGCTCAGGACCATGGGGCGACTATGGCTACACCTTC	CASSSGPWGDYGYTF
TRBV20-1	TRBJ2-5	once	TRBD2	TGCAGTGCTAGTGTCGGCGGGAGCCCCAAAGAGACCCAGTACTTC	CSASVGGSPKETQYF
TRBV19	TRBJ1-1	.	TRBD1	TGTGCCAGTAGTCGGACAGGGGGCGTAGTGAACACTGAAGCTTTCTTT	CASSRTGGVVNTEAFF
TRBV25-1	TRBJ1-4	.	.	TGTGCCAGCAGTGATGCCCGAGAGCTAAATGAAAAACTGTTTTTT	CASSDARELNEKLFF
TRBV19	TRBJ1-5	.	.	TGTGCCAGTAGTATGGGGTCGGGGGGGTACCACAATCAGCCCCAGCATTTT	CASSMGSGGYHNQPQHF
TRBV27	TRBJ2-3	.	.	TGTGCCAGCAGTTTTCTGCGCGATACGCAGTATTTT	CASSFLRDTQYF
TRBV7-9	TRBJ1-2	.	.	TGTGCCAGCACCTCTTCGCTAAACTATGGCTACACCTTC	CASTSSLNYGYTF
TRBV7-3	TRBJ1-1	few	.	TGTGCCAGCAGCTTCCGGAGGGACACTGAAGCTTTCTTT	CASSFRRDTEAFF
TRBV18	TRBJ2-2	.	TRBD2	TGTGCCAGCGCCGGGTTGGCGGGAGCCACCGGGGAGCTGTTTTTT	CASAGLAGATGELFF
TRBV2	TRBJ2-2	.	TRBD1	TGTGCCAGCAACAGGGGGATGGCCGGGGAGCTGTTTTTT	CASNRGMAGELFF
TRBV6-2/TRBV6-3	TRBJ2-7	once	.	TGTGCCAGCAGTTACTGGTCCGCGGCAGCGCTAGTAATCGACGAGCAGTACTTC	CASSYWSAAALVIDEQYF
TRBV5-5	TRBJ2-7	.	.	TGTGCCAGCAGCTTGGTTTCATCGGGGGCCTACGAGCAGTACTTC	CASSLVSSGAYEQYF
TRBV30	TRBJ1-2	.	.	TGTGCCTGGAGTGTAACGCGCCAAGCCGCTGATGGCTACACCTTC	CAWSVTRQAADGYTF
TRBV11-2	TRBJ2-1	.	TRBD2	TGTGCCAGCAGCTTAGTTAGCGGGGGATTATACAATGAGCAGTTCTTC	CASSLVSGGLYNEQFF
TRBV11-2	TRBJ2-1	.	TRBD2	TGTGCCAGCAGCTTTGGGACTAGCGGGAGGACACTGGCTTACAATGAGCAGTTCTTC	CASSFGTSGRTLAYNEQFF
TRBV5-1	TRBJ1-1	.	TRBD1	TGCGCCAGCAGCTCAAAGGGACAGGGCGGGTCCACTGAAGCTTTCTTT	CASSSKGQGGSTEAFF
TRBV28	TRBJ1-2	.	TRBD1	TGTGCCAGCAGGTTAACTCCGGGACAGGGCTTTTATGGCTACACCTTC	CASRLTPGQGFYGYTF
TRBV7-9	TRBJ1-1	once	TRBD1	TGTGCCAGCAGCGGGGGACAGGAGAACACTGAAGCTTTCTTT	CASSGGQENTEAFF
TRBV6-1	TRBJ1-1	.	TRBD1	TGTGCCAGCAGTGAGGGACAGTTCGTTAGGGCTTTCTTT	CASSEGQFVRAFF
TRBV6-5	TRBJ2-5	.	TRBD2	TGTGCCAGCAGACTAGGCGGGGGAATGAGAGAGACCCAGTACTTC	CASRLGGGMRETQYF
TRBV9	TRBJ2-3	.	TRBD1	TGTGCCAGCAGCGGAGGGACAGGGATTGATACGCAGTATTTT	CASSGGTGIDTQYF
TRBV18	TRBJ2-1	.	.	TGTGCCAGCTCACCTACAGACAGGGAGCAGTTCTTC	CASSPTDREQFF
TRBV4-2	TRBJ2-7	once	.	TGTGCCAGCAGTCAAGAGTGGCAGGGCGCGGACGAGCAGTACTTC	CASSQEWQGADEQYF
TRBV7-9	TRBJ1-2	.	.	TGTGCCAGCAGCTTAGCGATGGGGGCAAGCTATGGCTACACCTTC	CASSLAMGASYGYTF
TRBV19	TRBJ1-2	.	.	TGTGCCAGTAGCCCCCTTGAATTTGGGGGGGCGCTTGGCTACACCTTC	CASSPLEFGGALGYTF
TRBV16	TRBJ1-6	.	.	TGTGCCAGCAGCCAACAGGGGACTTCACCCCTCCACTTT	CASSQQGTSPLHF
TRBV5-4	TRBJ1-1	few	.	TGTGCCAGCAGCTTGGTGTCCGGGGAGTTTGAAGCTTTCTTT	CASSLVSGEFEAFF
TRBV18	TRBJ2-2	.	TRBD1	TGTGCCAGCTCACCTTTCCCGGGACAGACGTCGAACACCGGGGAGCTGTTTTTT	CASSPFPGQTSNTGELFF
TRBV19	TRBJ2-6	.	TRBD2	TGTGCCAGTATGGCCGGGACTAGCGGAGACTCTGGGGCCAACGTCCTGACTTTC	CASMAGTSGDSGANVLTF
TRBV7-9	TRBJ1-4	.	.	TGTGCCAGCAGCTTAAGGGAGCAGAATGAAAAACTGTTTTTT	CASSLREQNEKLFF
TRBV5-1	TRBJ2-2	.	TRBD1	TGCGCCAGCAGCTTGAGACAGGGGGCTGACGGGGAGCTGTTTTTT	CASSLRQGADGELFF
TRBV29-1	TRBJ2-1	once	TRBD2	TGCAGCGCCTCGACCACCGGGGGGTCCTACAATGAGCAGTTCTTC	CSASTTGGSYNEQFF
TRBV18	TRBJ1-6	.	TRBD1	TGTGCCAGCTCACCACCGGGGGACAGGGTCTCACCCCTCCACTTT	CASSPPGDRVSPLHF
TRBV7-8	TRBJ1-1	.	TRBD1	TGTGCCAGCAGCTCCTCGACAGGGGGAGGTTCTATAGCTGAAGCTTTCTTT	CASSSSTGGGSIAEAFF
TRBV4-1	TRBJ2-1	.	.	TGCGCCAGCAGCCAGCAACCCATAGCCCCGTGGGATGAGCAGTTCTTC	CASSQQPIAPWDEQFF
TRBV5-6	TRBJ2-7	.	TRBD1	TGTGCCAGCAGCCAGGGACAGCCACCCTACGAGCAGTACTTC	CASSQGQPPYEQYF
TRBV19	TRBJ1-2	once	.	TGTGCCAGTAGACTCTGGGGCGAAGAGAACTATGGCTACACCTTC	CASRLWGEENYGYTF
TRBV4-1	TRBJ1-1	.	.	TGCGCCAGCAGCCAAGATCAGGCACCAGAAGCTTTCTTT	CASSQDQAPEAFF
TRBV5-4	TRBJ2-2	.	.	TGTGCCAGCAGTACACTACTCTCCGGGGAGCTGTTTTTT	CASSTLLSGELFF
TRBV2	TRBJ1-4	.	.	TGTGCCAGCAAGGACACTCAAAGGGGTGAAAAACTGTTTTTT	CASKDTQRGEKLFF
TRBV5-1	TRBJ1-1	.	TRBD1	TGCGCCAGCAGCTTCAGGCAGGGGGCGGGGAACACTGAAGCTTTCTTT	CASSFRQGAGNTEAFF
TRBV18	TRBJ2-4	.	TRBD1	TGTGCCAGCTCAGGGGACAGCATACTCAAAAACATTCAGTACTTC	CASSGDSILKNIQYF
TRBV20-1	TRBJ2-7	once	.	TGCAGTGCTAGTGACCGGTCTAATTTCTACGAGCAGTACTTC	CSASDRSNFYEQYF
TRBV3-1/TRBV3-2	TRBJ2-3	.	TRBD1	TGTGCCAGCAGCCAGGCTCGACAGGGTGAAAGGGTAGATACGCAGTATTTT	CASSQARQGERVDTQYF
TRBV19	TRBJ2-4	.	TRBD1	TGTGCCAGTAGTGATCGGACAGGGTGGGCCAAAAACATTCAGTACTTC	CASSDRTGWAKNIQYF
TRBV7-3	TRBJ2-5	.	.	TGTGCCAGCAGCTTAGGGGGGTACCAAGAGACCCAGTACTTC	CASSLGGYQETQYF
TRBV12-5	TRBJ2-1	.	.	TGTGCTAGTGGTTTGGGACTGGCCCCCAATGAGCAGTTCTTC	CASGLGLAPNEQFF
TRBV20-1	TRBJ2-5	.	.	TGCAGTGCTAGACTCCAAGAGACCCAGTACTTC	CSARLQETQYF